The 14 T cell receptor beta chains below come from one sample, sequenced in a study of identical twins. TCRdb reprocessed the 5' RACE reads with MiXCR, giving one entry per CDR3 protein. This sample has under 800,000 distinct CDR3 sequences, with 21% found just once. These data are also associated with another study on T cells expressing NK-cell markers.

Input material: PBMCs. Receptors originate from a woman in her late teens or twenties in good health.

V gene TRBV20-1 combines with J gene TRBJ2-5; no clear D. This CDR3 has 12 residues. Germline CDR1 and CDR2: DFQATT and SNEGSKA (reference sequence). Trimming took off 1 base at V and 5 bases at J, with 8 bases between the two ends. CDR3 coding DNA: TGCAGTGCTAGAGCCCATGAGGAGACCCAGTACTTC. This codes for CSARAHEETQYF.

CDR3 sequence: CASSLTGLSAGVGSPLHF. The CDR3 DNA reads as TGCGCCAGCAGCTTGACGGGGTTGTCTGCCGGGGTCGGTTCACCCCTCCACTTT. The chain combines TRBV5-1 with TRBJ1-6; D remains ambiguous. CDR3 size: 18 residues. Deletions cut 1 base from V and 9 bases from J, with 23 bases between. Germline V gene data show CDR1 as SGHRS and CDR2 as YFSETQ.

Only a few counts were recorded for this clonotype. This chain uses TRBV20-1 with TRBJ2-1; no reliable D call. Germline assignment: CDR1 DFQATT and CDR2 SNEGSKA (reference sequence). This CDR3 has 12 residues. Trimming cost V 3 bases and J 7 bases, with 10 bases left between them. In DNA form, the CDR3 reads TGCAGTGCTAGTTCTTGGCAGAATGAGCAGTTCTTC. It specifies CSASSWQNEQFF.

This clonotype has only a few counts. The chain has TRBV11-2 and TRBJ2-1; D is perhaps TRBD2 (5 bases). This CDR3 region has 16 residues. The ends were cut back, 5 bases at V and 10 bases at J, with 24 bases in the middle. Per the germline V gene, CDR1 is SGHAT and CDR2 is FQNNGV. The CDR3 DNA is TGTGCCAGCAGCCCAACCCCCCCTAGCCCTGCGTCCGAGCAGTTCTTC. This translates into CASSPTPPSPASEQFF.

The table lists this clonotype with a few counts. The rearrangement joins TRBV20-1 to TRBJ1-4, with D tentatively TRBD1 (6 bases). The germline V gene encodes CDR1 DFQATT and CDR2 SNEGSKA (reference sequence). This CDR3 contains 13 residues. With 4 bases removed from V and 7 bases from J, the gap between germline ends came to 13 bases. In DNA, the CDR3 is TGCAGTGCTAATCAGGGGATGGGTGAAAAACTGTTTTTT. Amino acids: CSANQGMGEKLFF.

V and J are TRBV12-3 or TRBV12-4 and TRBJ1-4, with 8 bases matching TRBD1. This CDR3 is 16 amino acids long. V shed 8 bases and J 3 bases; nucleotides not matched to a gene: 11. CDR3 sequence: CASQLGGQVPNEKLFF. The CDR3 DNA reads TGTGCCAGCCAATTGGGGGGACAGGTTCCTAATGAAAAACTGTTTTTT.

A few counts support this clonotype. This rearrangement joins TRBV20-1 to TRBJ2-7; D gene ambiguous. Trimming stripped 4 bases from V and 1 base from J, with 14 bases between. Looked up from germline, CDR1 is DFQATT and CDR2 is SNEGSKA (reference sequence). This CDR3 has 14 amino acids. CDR3 in DNA: TGCAGTGCTACTGGACGGCCCTCTTCCTACGAGCAGTACTTC. Translation gives CSATGRPSSYEQYF.

This clonotype has only a few counts. This sequence joins TRBV12-3 or TRBV12-4 and TRBJ2-1; 8 bases agree with TRBD2. The CDR3 consists of 13 residues. J lost 15 bases, V lost 6 bases, and 13 bases had no gene match. This CDR3 reads CASRPYTRGRLFF. The CDR3 nucleotides are TGTGCCAGCAGGCCATACACGCGCGGGAGGTTGTTCTTC.

This clonotype turned up a few times. The gene calls are TRBV6-5 and TRBJ2-3; 7 nucleotides agree with TRBD1. Germline V gene lookup returns CDR1 MNHEY and CDR2 SVGAGI. This CDR3 region has 15 residues. V shed 4 bases and J 5 bases; nucleotides not matched to a gene: 9. CDR3 sequence reads: CASSWTGQGGDTQYF. The CDR3 region has the DNA TGTGCCAGCAGTTGGACAGGACAAGGAGGAGATACGCAGTATTTT.

CDR3 sequence (DNA): TGTGCCAGCAGCTCCGTAGCGGGCCAGAATAATGAGCAGTTCTTC. It specifies CASSSVAGQNNEQFF. The genes are TRBV7-2 and TRBJ2-1; 7 bases match TRBD2. The germline V gene encodes CDR1 SGHTA and CDR2 FQGNSA. Trimming cost V 4 bases and J 7 bases; bases outside gene matches: 10. The CDR3 is made up of 15 amino acids.

This clonotype was observed a handful of times. V usage is TRBV12-3 or TRBV12-4 and J usage is TRBJ2-7; 7 bases are a match to TRBD1. The ends lost 5 bases at V and 3 bases at J; junction bases unmatched: 7. CDR3 size: 14 residues. The CDR3 sequence: CASSHDRVGYEQYF. DNA for the CDR3: TGTGCCAGCAGTCATGACAGGGTTGGCTACGAGCAGTACTTC.

The sample holds a few counts of this clonotype. The chain links TRBV6-5 to TRBJ2-7; the D is unclear. Germline V gene sequence: CDR1 MNHEY, CDR2 SVGAGI. CDR3 length: 12 residues. V lost 6 bases to trimming and J lost 5 bases, with 11 bases between them. CDR3 nucleotides: TGTGCCAGCAGACGCCTCCAGCACGAGCAGTACTTC. Translation gives CASRRLQHEQYF.

This clonotype occurred many times. The V gene is TRBV4-2, the J gene TRBJ2-2; no firm D call. The CDR3 runs to 18 residues. The germline gives CDR1 LGHNA, CDR2 YNFKEQ. Trimming left V 4 bases short and J 0 bases short, with 18 bases between. CDR3 sequence reads: CASSPIIRATPNTGELFF. CDR3 DNA sequence: TGTGCCAGCAGCCCCATAATCAGAGCGACACCGAACACCGGGGAGCTGTTTTTT.

In this sample, this clonotype turned up many times. The rearrangement joins TRBV3-1 to TRBJ2-7; no clear D. Germline V lookup: CDR1 LGHDT, CDR2 YNNKEL (reference sequence). The CDR3 loop spans 12 amino acids. V lost 0 bases to trimming and J lost 5 bases, with 5 bases between them. The CDR3 DNA is TGTGCCAGCAGCCAAGATCGAGACGAGCAGTACTTC. Encoded protein: CASSQDRDEQYF.